This is a list of T cell receptor beta chains from one sample in a study of beta chain features in type 1 diabetes. Libraries were prepared by immunoSEQ multiplex PCR; TCRdb keeps only in-frame clonotypes and omits some of them. The profile covers 200,000 to 250,000 clones, with over 11% appearing a single time and about 0.018% taken by the ten largest. Sequencing was carried out using naive CD4+ T cells from blood. These receptor sequences come from a man aged 25 to 40 with type 1 diabetes. The CDR3 runs from the conserved cysteine through the conserved F or W. The D gene is left open where the match is weak. Clone size is shown for a subset of rows, as once, few, many or a class of expanded clone.

j_gene | v_gene | abundance | d_gene | CDR3nt | CDR3aa
TRBJ2-1 | TRBV9 | few | TRBD2 | TGTGCCAGCAGCGGCAGCGGGGGTGAGCAGTTCTTC | CASSGSGGEQFF
TRBJ1-2 | TRBV14 | NA | TRBD1 | TGTGCCAGCAGCCAAGATTCTGGGACAGCCTATGGCTACACCTTC | CASSQDSGTAYGYTF
TRBJ2-7 | TRBV9 | few | TRBD2 | TGTGCCAGCAGCCCCAGGCGGGGGGCCGACCTGGAGCAGTACTTC | CASSPRRGADLEQYF
TRBJ2-2 | TRBV4-2 | few | NA | TGTGCCAGCAGCCAAGGTACAGGGCCCGGGGAGCTGTTTTTT | CASSQGTGPGELFF
TRBJ1-3 | TRBV29-1 | NA | TRBD1 | TGCAGCGTTGAGCTGGGGACAGGGCGGGGAAACACCATATATTTT | CSVELGTGRGNTIYF
TRBJ1-1 | TRBV29-1 | NA | NA | TGCAACTACACTGAAGCTTTCTTT | CNYTEAFF
TRBJ2-4 | TRBV18 | few | NA | TGTGCCAGCTCACCACAGTCAGGGGCGAACATTCAGTACTTC | CASSPQSGANIQYF
TRBJ1-2 | TRBV18 | NA | NA | TGTGCCAGCTCCATACAGGGACCGGACTATGGCTACACCTTC | CASSIQGPDYGYTF
TRBJ1-2 | TRBV2 | NA | NA | TGTGCCAGCCGACAGGATGGCGAAGCTAACTATGGCTACACCTTC | CASRQDGEANYGYTF
TRBJ2-7 | TRBV7-8 | few | TRBD2 | TGTGCCAGCAGCCCAGAGGGTAGCGGGGGCCCGAGCTCCTACGAGCAGTACTTC | CASSPEGSGGPSSYEQYF
TRBJ1-4 | TRBV6-5 | NA | NA | TGTGCCAGCAGTTACGAGCTTAATGAAAAACTGTTTTTT | CASSYELNEKLFF